This record looks at one TCR beta chain sequence and its context. Clinical histories supplied by participants themselves formed the basis of cohort assignment. The recovered donors of Cohort 3 showed two negative PCRs, clearance, or symptom resolution. These data come from a study of blood T cell repertoires in COVID-19. Study information: T cells, B-cell-depleted T cells, or PBMCs supplied cDNA or gDNA.

Profiled with immunoSEQ multiplex PCR; TCRdb holds only in-frame clones, not every one. The sample yields about 150,000 clones, around 84% seen once. Germline lookup yields CDR1 SGHVS and CDR2 FNYEAQ. CDR3 length equals 19 residues. The ends lost 4 bases at V and 0 bases at J; junction bases unmatched: 10. Sequencing was performed on PBMCs or T cells enriched from blood (not recorded which). This clonotype originated in a woman aged 45-60 years who had recovered from COVID-19. This rearrangement joins TRBV7-6 to TRBJ2-1; 12 bases map to TRBD2. The CDR3 protein is CASSSRGGTSGYSYNEQFF. The CDR3 DNA is TGTGCCAGCAGCTCCCGAGGGGGGACTAGCGGGTACTCCTACAATGAGCAGTTCTTC. The full variable domain, rest sourced from reference TRBV7-6 and TRBJ2-1, is GAGVSQSPRYKVTKRGQDVALRCDPISGHVSLYWYRQALGQGPEFLTYFNYEAQQDKSGLPNDRFSAERPEGSISTLTIQRTEQRDSAMYRCASSSRGGTSGYSYNEQFFGPGTRLTVL.